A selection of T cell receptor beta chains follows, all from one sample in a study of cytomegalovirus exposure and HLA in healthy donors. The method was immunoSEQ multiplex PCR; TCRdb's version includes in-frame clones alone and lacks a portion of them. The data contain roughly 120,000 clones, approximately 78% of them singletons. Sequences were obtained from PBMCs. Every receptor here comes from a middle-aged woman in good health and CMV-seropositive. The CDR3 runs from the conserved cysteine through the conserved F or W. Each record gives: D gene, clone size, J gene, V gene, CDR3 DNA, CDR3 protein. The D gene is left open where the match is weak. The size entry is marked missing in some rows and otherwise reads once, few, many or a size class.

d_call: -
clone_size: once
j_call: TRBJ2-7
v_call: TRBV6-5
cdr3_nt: TGTGCCAGCAGGACCACAGAGCCCTACGAGCAGTACTTC
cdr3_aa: CASRTTEPYEQYF

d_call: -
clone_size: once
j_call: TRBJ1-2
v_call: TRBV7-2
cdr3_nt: TGTGCCAGCAGCTTAGAACAGGTGGGCTACACCTTC
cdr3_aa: CASSLEQVGYTF

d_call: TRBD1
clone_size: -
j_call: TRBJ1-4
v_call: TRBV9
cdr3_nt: TGTGCCAGCAGCCGGGACAGCCGGGATGAAAAACTGTTTTTT
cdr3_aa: CASSRDSRDEKLFF

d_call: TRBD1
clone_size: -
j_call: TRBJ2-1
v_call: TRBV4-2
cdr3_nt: TGTGCCAGCAGCCAAAGGGACAGGACTGACAATGAGCAGTTCTTC
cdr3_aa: CASSQRDRTDNEQFF

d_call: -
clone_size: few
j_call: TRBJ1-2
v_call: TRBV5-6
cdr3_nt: TGTGCCAGCAGCTTTCCGGGGGATGGCTACACCTTC
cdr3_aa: CASSFPGDGYTF

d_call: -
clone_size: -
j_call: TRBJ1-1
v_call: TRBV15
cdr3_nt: TGTGCCACCAGCAGAGTTGGCAACACTGAAGCTTTCTTT
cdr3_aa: CATSRVGNTEAFF

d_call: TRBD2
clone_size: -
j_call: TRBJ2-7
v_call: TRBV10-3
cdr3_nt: TGTGCCAGCGCAGCGGGGGAACCCTACGAGCAGTACTTC
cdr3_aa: CASAAGEPYEQYF

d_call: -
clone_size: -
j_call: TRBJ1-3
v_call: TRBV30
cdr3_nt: TGTGCCTGGACCCCTAGGAGGGGGGGTGGAAACACCATATATTTT
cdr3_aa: CAWTPRRGGGNTIYF

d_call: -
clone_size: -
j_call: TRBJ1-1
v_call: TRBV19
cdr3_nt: TGTGCCAGTAGTGGTCTGGGGGGCACTGAAGCTTTCTTT
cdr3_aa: CASSGLGGTEAFF

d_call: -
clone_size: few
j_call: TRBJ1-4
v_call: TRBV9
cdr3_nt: TGTGCCAGCAGCGCCTGGGGGGGCGGCGAGGAAAAACTGTTTTTT
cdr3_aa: CASSAWGGGEEKLFF

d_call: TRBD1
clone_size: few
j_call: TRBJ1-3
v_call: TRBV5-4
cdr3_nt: TGTGCCAGCAGCTCTGGGACAGGGGGCTCTGGAAACACCATATATTTT
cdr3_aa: CASSSGTGGSGNTIYF

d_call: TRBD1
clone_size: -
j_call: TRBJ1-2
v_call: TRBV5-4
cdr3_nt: TGTGCCAGCAGCTTCCCGGGACAGCGGACTTCTTGGGGAAAGGGCTACACCTTC
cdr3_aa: CASSFPGQRTSWGKGYTF

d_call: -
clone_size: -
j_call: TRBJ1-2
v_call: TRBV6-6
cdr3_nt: TGTGCCAGCAGTTGGGACACGACTAACTATGGCTACACCTTC
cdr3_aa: CASSWDTTNYGYTF

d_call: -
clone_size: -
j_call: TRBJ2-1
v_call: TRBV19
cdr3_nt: TGTGCCAGTAGTGGATTGGGAGTCGATGAGCAGTTCTTC
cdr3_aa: CASSGLGVDEQFF

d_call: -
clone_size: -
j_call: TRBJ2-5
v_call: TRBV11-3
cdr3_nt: TGTGCCAGCAGCTTAGGACAGTTAGGGACCCAGTACTTC
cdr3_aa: CASSLGQLGTQYF

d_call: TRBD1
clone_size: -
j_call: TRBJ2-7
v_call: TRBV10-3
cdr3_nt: TGTGCCATCAGTGAGAGGGGACAGGGGTCGTACGAGCAGTACTTC
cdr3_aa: CAISERGQGSYEQYF

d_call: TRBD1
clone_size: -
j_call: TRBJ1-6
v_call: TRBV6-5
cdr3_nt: TGTGCCAGCAGAGGACAGGGGGGTTCACCCCTCCACTTT
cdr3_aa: CASRGQGGSPLHF

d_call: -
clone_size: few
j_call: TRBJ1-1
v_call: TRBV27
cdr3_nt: TGTGCCAGCAGTTCCTCTACAGGGCTGACTGAAGCTTTCTTT
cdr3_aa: CASSSSTGLTEAFF

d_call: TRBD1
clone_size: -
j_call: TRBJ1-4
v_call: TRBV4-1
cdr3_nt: TGCGCCAGCAGCTGGACAGGGGGATTTGAAAAACTGTTTTTT
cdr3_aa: CASSWTGGFEKLFF

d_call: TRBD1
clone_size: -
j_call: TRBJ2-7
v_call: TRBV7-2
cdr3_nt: TGTGCCAGCAGTTCCCGACAGGGCCCCTACGAGCAGTACTTC
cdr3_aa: CASSSRQGPYEQYF

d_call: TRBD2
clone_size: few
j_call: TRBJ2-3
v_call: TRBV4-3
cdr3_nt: TGCGCCAGCAGCCCCCTAGCGGGGACGGCCCCCGATACGCAGTATTTT
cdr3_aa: CASSPLAGTAPDTQYF

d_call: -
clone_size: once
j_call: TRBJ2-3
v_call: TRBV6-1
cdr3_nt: TGTGCCAGCAGTGATCATGTGGATACGCAGTATTTT
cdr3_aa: CASSDHVDTQYF

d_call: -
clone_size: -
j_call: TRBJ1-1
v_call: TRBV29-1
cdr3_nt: TGCAGCGGGAGGGCGAACACTGAAGCTTTCTTT
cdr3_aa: CSGRANTEAFF

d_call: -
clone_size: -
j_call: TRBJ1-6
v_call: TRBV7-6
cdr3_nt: TGTGCCAGCAGCCCTAAGGAGGTCAGAAATAATTCACCCCTCCACTTT
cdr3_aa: CASSPKEVRNNSPLHF